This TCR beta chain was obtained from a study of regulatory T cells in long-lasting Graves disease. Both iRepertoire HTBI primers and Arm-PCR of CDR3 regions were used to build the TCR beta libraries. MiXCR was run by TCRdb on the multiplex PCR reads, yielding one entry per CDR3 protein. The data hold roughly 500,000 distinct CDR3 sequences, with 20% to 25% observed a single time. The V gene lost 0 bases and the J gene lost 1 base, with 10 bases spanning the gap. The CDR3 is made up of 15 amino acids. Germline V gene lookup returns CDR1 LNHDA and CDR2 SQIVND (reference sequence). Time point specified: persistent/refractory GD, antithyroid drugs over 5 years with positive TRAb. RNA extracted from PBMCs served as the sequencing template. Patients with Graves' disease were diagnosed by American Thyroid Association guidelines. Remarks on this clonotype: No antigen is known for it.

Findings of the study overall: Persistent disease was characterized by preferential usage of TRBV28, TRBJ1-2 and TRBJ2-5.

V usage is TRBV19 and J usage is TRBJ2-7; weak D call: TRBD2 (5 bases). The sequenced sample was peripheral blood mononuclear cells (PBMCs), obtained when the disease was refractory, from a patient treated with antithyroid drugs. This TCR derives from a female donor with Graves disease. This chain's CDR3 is CASSIDPGSSYEQYF. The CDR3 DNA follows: TGTGCCAGTAGTATAGACCCGGGATCGTCCTACGAGCAGTACTTC.